This TCR beta chain derives from a study of OX40 agonist ivuxolimab in advanced cancers. Study overall: While on treatment, patients had intravenous ivuxolimab at 0.01 to 10 mg/kg every 2 weeks.

Trimming stripped 0 bases from V and 6 bases from J, with 12 bases between. Germline V gene data show CDR1 as SGDLS and CDR2 as YYNGEE. The CDR3 sequence is 15 residues long. TCRdb's copy holds only in-frame clones and misses some; the assay was immunoSEQ multiplex PCR. The sample carries 55,000 to 80,000 clones, roughly 81% recorded once. Turning to this clone: Its antigen is currently unknown.

General observations from the study: More expanded clones were seen, on average, in CD8+ T cells than in CD4+. CD4+ and CD8+ blood T cells expanded clonally by week 6 at 0.1 to 3.0 mg/kg.

This chain connects TRBV9 to TRBJ2-2; tentatively, D is TRBD2 (6 bases). Here the sequenced sample was CD4+ or CD8+ T cells sorted from blood, taken in a trial of the OX40 agonist ivuxolimab. The receptor was derived from an adult with an advanced solid tumor such as melanoma, head and neck, liver or kidney cancer. CDR3 DNA: TGTGCCAGCAGCGTAGTAGCGAGGGAGGCCGGGGAGCTGTTTTTT. Translation: CASSVVAREAGELFF.